This entry concerns a single T cell receptor (beta chain). Its antigen is as yet unknown. The CDR3 runs to 13 residues. Per germline, CDR1 SGHTA and CDR2 FQGNSA. Between the trimmed V and J ends, which lost 7 bases and 3 bases, there was a span of 13 bases. The data derive from a study of lymphopenia after photon versus proton radiotherapy. Study-level points and caveats: Proton therapy kept repertoires fairly stable, unlike photons, which gained effector/memory cells.

Sequencing used immunoSEQ multiplex PCR; TCRdb keeps in-frame clones, though not all of them. The sample yields about 62,000 clones, 75% to 90% seen once. The sequencing here drew on peripheral blood, taken from a patient treated with proton-based radiotherapy. The TCR originated in a man aged 80 or over with esophageal cancer. V is TRBV7-2 and J is TRBJ2-7; D may be TRBD1 (5 bases). The CDR3 loop is CASTRQRNYEQYF. The CDR3 DNA reads as TGTGCCAGCACCCGACAGCGAAACTACGAGCAGTACTTC.